Listed below are T cell receptor beta chains from one sample, sequenced in a study of control samples from healthy donors and cancer patients. Clones were read by immunoSEQ multiplex PCR, and TCRdb kept only the in-frame ones, dropping some. The table includes roughly 180,000 clones, approximately 94% detected once. Sequencing input: blood. Receptors originate from a young woman in good health. Both conserved end residues are part of each CDR3. Fields, in order: J gene, D gene, clone size, V gene, CDR3 length, CDR3 DNA, CDR3 protein. D genes are given only for firm matches. Clone size is shown for a subset of rows, as once, few, many or a class of expanded clone.

TRBJ2-1	-	-	TRBV28	14	TGTGCCAGCAGCTTTCGACTAGTCCTCAATGAGCAGTTCTTC	CASSFRLVLNEQFF
TRBJ1-4	TRBD1	-	TRBV2	14	TGTGCCAGCAGTAGGACAGGGACTAATGAAAAACTGTTTTTT	CASSRTGTNEKLFF
TRBJ1-6	TRBD1	-	TRBV7-9	15	TGTGCCAGCAGCTGGCAGGGGGCAGGGGGCTCACCCCTCCACTTT	CASSWQGAGGSPLHF
TRBJ2-3	-	-	TRBV9	17	TGTGCCAGCAGCGTAGCATTCAGCGGAGATCGCACAGATACGCAGTATTTT	CASSVAFSGDRTDTQYF
TRBJ1-1	-	-	TRBV18	15	TGTGCCAGCTCCCTCCGAGGGGGGACGAACACTGAAGCTTTCTTT	CASSLRGGTNTEAFF
TRBJ2-1	-	few	TRBV6-5	14	TGTGCCAGCAGTTACTCGGTTTGGAACAATGAGCAGTTCTTC	CASSYSVWNNEQFF
TRBJ1-6	-	-	TRBV28	15	TGTGCCAGCAGTCCCCACACAGGGCAGAATTCACCCCTCCACTTT	CASSPHTGQNSPLHF
TRBJ2-7	-	-	TRBV7-9	17	TGTGCCAGCAGTTTGGGAACGACGGGGGCATCAAAGTACGAGCAGTACTTC	CASSLGTTGASKYEQYF
TRBJ2-1	-	-	TRBV27	15	TGTGCCAGCAGTTCGTGGGGGCCGACCTACAATGAGCAGTTCTTC	CASSSWGPTYNEQFF
TRBJ2-5	TRBD1	-	TRBV28	15	TGTGCCAGCAGAACCCGGGACAGGGGAAGAGAGACCCAGTACTTC	CASRTRDRGRETQYF
TRBJ1-4	TRBD1	-	TRBV5-4	14	TGTGCCAGCAGCTCCGGGACAGGGTCTGAAAAACTGTTTTTT	CASSSGTGSEKLFF
TRBJ1-1	-	once	TRBV29-1	14	TGCAGCGTTGACTCCGGGGGGGGAGAAGTGGAAGCTTTCTTT	CSVDSGGGEVEAFF
TRBJ2-1	TRBD2	-	TRBV6-2/TRBV6-3	13	TGTGCCAGCAGACCTCTCGGACTAGCGGAGCAGTTCTTC	CASRPLGLAEQFF
TRBJ1-1	-	-	TRBV28	13	TGTGCCAGCAGTTTGGTCAGGGGCACTGAAGCTTTCTTT	CASSLVRGTEAFF
TRBJ1-1	-	-	TRBV7-8	13	TGTGCCAGCAGCTTATCCATGAACACTGAAGCTTTCTTT	CASSLSMNTEAFF
TRBJ1-1	-	-	TRBV11-2	13	TGTGCCAGCAGCTTAGATCACGGCAGGGAAGCTTTCTTT	CASSLDHGREAFF
TRBJ2-1	-	few	TRBV7-8	15	TGTGCCAGCAGCGCTACAGCGAGCTCCTACAATGAGCAGTTCTTC	CASSATASSYNEQFF
TRBJ2-7	-	once	TRBV5-1	15	TGCGCCAGCAGCCCTGTGGACGGCAGCTCCTACGAGCAGTACTTC	CASSPVDGSSYEQYF
TRBJ2-7	-	-	TRBV6-2/TRBV6-3	13	TGTGCCAGCAGTTACGGGTTTGCCTACGAGCAGTACTTC	CASSYGFAYEQYF
TRBJ2-1	-	-	TRBV24-1	12	TGTGCCACCGCACAGGGTTGGGATGAGCAGTTCTTC	CATAQGWDEQFF
TRBJ1-1	-	-	TRBV20-1	13	TGCAGTGCTAATGAAGTGGGTTGGGCTGAAGCTTTCTTT	CSANEVGWAEAFF
TRBJ1-4	-	-	TRBV2	13	TGTGCCAGCAATGATATAGCAAGCGAAAAACTGTTTTTT	CASNDIASEKLFF
TRBJ2-6	TRBD1	-	TRBV11-3	18	TGTGCCAGCAGCTTTACCGGGACAGGGGCTGTTGGGGCCAACGTCCTGACTTTC	CASSFTGTGAVGANVLTF
TRBJ1-4	-	-	TRBV4-2	14	TGTGCCAGCAGCCAAGTTGGGGGAGATGAAAAACTGTTTTTT	CASSQVGGDEKLFF
TRBJ1-4	-	-	TRBV4-2	14	TGTGCCAGCAGACTAAGCCACAGCAATGAAAAACTGTTTTTT	CASRLSHSNEKLFF
TRBJ1-4	-	-	TRBV19	15	TGTGCCAGCCGAAGACGGGGGATCCCTAGTGGGGAACTGTTTTTT	CASRRRGIPSGELFF
TRBJ1-2	-	once	TRBV6-5	14	TGTGCCAGCACCCAACGGGGGCAATCCTATGGCTACACCTTC	CASTQRGQSYGYTF
TRBJ2-2	-	-	TRBV11-2	14	TGTGCCAGCAGTTGGATAGCAGGGTCCGGGGAGCTGTTTTTT	CASSWIAGSGELFF
TRBJ2-7	-	once	TRBV16	14	TGTGCCAGCAGCCCCGCCAGGGGCATCTACGAGCAGTACTTC	CASSPARGIYEQYF
TRBJ2-1	-	-	TRBV28	15	TGTGCCAGCAGTTTATCTACCCCGGGGATTAGTGAGCAGTTCTTC	CASSLSTPGISEQFF
TRBJ2-3	-	-	TRBV24-1	13	TGTGCCACCAGTCCCCAGGGGCAGAATACGCAGTATTTT	CATSPQGQNTQYF
TRBJ1-5	-	-	TRBV27	13	TGTGCCAGCAGTTGGACAGGCAATCAGCCCCAGCATTTT	CASSWTGNQPQHF
TRBJ1-1	TRBD1	-	TRBV28	16	TGTGCCAGCAGTTCCCCGGGACAGGGAGCGAACACTGAAGCTTTCTTT	CASSSPGQGANTEAFF
TRBJ2-7	-	-	TRBV6-5	14	TGTGCCAGCAGTTACTTAGGGGCGTCCTACGAGCAGTACTTC	CASSYLGASYEQYF